This T cell receptor (beta chain) is from a study of T cell responses to AZD1222 COVID-19 vaccine. Findings and limits, study-wide: The donors showed a predominance of white British ancestry and of females, with possible underestimation of clonal diversity. Nearly half of unique spike-specific TCRs reportedly avoided B.1.351 and B.1.1.7 mutated regions. Spike was spanned by vaccine-associated CD4 TCRs, with dominance at 160-218 and 743-854. Spike-specific TCR breadth and depth were elevated following two AZD1222 doses.

The data were produced by immunoSEQ multiplex PCR, yet TCRdb's version contains in-frame clones alone and is incomplete. This sample carries fewer than 130,000 clones, around nine tenths of them seen once, and the ten largest clones take 15%. Note on this clone: The antigen is not known.

The germline V gene encodes CDR1 SGHTS and CDR2 YDEGEE. The CDR3 contains 15 residues. V gave up 4 bases and J gave up 8 bases; unmatched junction bases: 7. J is TRBJ1-4 and V is TRBV5-8; 11 bases line up with TRBD1. Sequences were derived from peripheral blood, sampled 28 days after the second AZD1222 dose. This TCR was sampled from an adult who received the AZD1222 COVID-19 vaccine. The CDR3 coding sequence is TGTGCCAGCAGCCCAGGACAGGGGGCTCGAGAAAAACTGTTTTTT. It yields the protein CASSPGQGAREKLFF.